This T cell receptor beta chain was profiled in a study of T cell repertoires in aging, cancer and after chemotherapy. Looked up from germline, CDR1 is PRHDT and CDR2 is FYEKMQ (reference sequence). CDR3 length equals 18 residues. Trimming pared 0 bases from V and 5 bases from J, leaving 21 bases between. Rearranged V-D-J TRB sequences were amplified with a mixed TRB-A/B primer pool. TCRdb ran MiXCR on the multiplex PCR reads and lists one entry per CDR3 protein. The table shows more than 8,500 distinct CDR3 sequences, with just under 40% occurring only once. This clonotype rates as medium-sized. Peripheral blood genomic DNA, not sorted cells or RNA, was the template.

Sequencing was done on a sample of blood. This sequence joins TRBV13 and TRBJ2-3; D may be TRBD1 (6 bases). The sequence was collected from a human donor in good health. CDR3 sequence: CASSLGFRAGTIVDTQYF. The CDR3 DNA reads TGTGCCAGCAGCTTAGGCTTTCGGGCTGGGACAATCGTAGATACGCAGTATTTT.